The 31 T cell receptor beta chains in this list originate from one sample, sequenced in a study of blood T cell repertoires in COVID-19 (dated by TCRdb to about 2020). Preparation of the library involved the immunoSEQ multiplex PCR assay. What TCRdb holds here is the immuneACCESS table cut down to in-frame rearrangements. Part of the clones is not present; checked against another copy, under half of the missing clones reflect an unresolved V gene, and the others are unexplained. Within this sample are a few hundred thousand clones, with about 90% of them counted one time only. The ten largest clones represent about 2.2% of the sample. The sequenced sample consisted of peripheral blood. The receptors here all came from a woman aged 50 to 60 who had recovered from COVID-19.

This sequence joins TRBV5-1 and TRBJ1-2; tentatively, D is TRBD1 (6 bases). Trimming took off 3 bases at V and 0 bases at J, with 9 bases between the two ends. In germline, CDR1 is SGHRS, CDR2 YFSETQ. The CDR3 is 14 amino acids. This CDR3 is CASSSGQPNYGYTF. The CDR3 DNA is TGCGCCAGCAGCTCCGGACAGCCTAACTATGGCTACACCTTC.

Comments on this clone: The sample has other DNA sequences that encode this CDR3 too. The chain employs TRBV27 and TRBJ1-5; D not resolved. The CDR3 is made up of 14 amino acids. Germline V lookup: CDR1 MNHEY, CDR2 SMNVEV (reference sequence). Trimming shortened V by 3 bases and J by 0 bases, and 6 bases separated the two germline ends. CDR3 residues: CASSFRSSNQPQHF. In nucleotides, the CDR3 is TGTGCCAGCAGTTTCAGAAGTAGCAATCAGCCCCAGCATTTT.

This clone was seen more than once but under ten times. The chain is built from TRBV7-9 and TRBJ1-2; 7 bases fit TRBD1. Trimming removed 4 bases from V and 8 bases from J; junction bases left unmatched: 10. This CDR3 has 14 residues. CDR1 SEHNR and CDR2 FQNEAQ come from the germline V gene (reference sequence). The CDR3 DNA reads TGTGCCAGCAGCTCCTCCAGGGGGGAATTAGGCTACACCTTC. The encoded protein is CASSSSRGELGYTF.

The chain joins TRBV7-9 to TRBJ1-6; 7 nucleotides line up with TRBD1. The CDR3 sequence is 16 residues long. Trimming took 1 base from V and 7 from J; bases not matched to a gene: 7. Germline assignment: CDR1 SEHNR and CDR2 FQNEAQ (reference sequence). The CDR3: CASSLEQTGRNSPLHF. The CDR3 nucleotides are TGTGCCAGCAGCTTAGAGCAGACAGGGAGGAATTCACCCCTCCACTTT. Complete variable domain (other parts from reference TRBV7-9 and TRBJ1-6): DTGVSQNPRHKITKRGQNVTFRCDPISEHNRLYWYRQTLGQGPEFLTYFQNEAQLEKSRLLSDRFSAERPKGSFSTLEIQRTEQGDSAMYLCASSLEQTGRNSPLHFGNGTRLTVT.

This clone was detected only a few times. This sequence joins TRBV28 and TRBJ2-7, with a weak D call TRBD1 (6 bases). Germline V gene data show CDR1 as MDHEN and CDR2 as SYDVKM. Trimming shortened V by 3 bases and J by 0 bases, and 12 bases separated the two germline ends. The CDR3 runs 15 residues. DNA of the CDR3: TGTGCCAGCAGTTTCCCAGGGGTCCCCTCCTACGAGCAGTACTTC. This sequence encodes CASSFPGVPSYEQYF.

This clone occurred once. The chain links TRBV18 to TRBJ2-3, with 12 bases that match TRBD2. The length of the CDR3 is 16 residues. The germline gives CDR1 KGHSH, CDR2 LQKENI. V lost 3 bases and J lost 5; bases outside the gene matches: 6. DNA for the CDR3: TGTGCCAGCTCACCCAGACTAGCGGGGGATGAAGATACGCAGTATTTT. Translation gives CASSPRLAGDEDTQYF.

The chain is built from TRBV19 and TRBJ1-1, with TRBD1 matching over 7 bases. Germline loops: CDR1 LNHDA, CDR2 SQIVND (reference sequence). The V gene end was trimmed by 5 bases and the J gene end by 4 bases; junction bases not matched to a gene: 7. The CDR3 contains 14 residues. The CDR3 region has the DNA TGTGCCAGTAGTCCACAGGGGTGGGGCACTGAAGCTTTCTTT. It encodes CASSPQGWGTEAFF. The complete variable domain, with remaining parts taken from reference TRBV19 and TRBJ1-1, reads DGGITQSPKYLFRKEGQNVTLSCEQNLNHDAMYWYRQDPGQGLRLIYYSQIVNDFQKGDIAEGYSVSREKKESFPLTVTSAQKNPTAFYLCASSPQGWGTEAFFGQGTRLTVV.

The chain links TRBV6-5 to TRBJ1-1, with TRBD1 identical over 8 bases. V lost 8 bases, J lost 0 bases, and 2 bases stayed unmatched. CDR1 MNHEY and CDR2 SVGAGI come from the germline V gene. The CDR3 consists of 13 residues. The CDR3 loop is CASHRGLNTEAFF. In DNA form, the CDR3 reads TGTGCCAGCCACAGGGGGTTGAACACTGAAGCTTTCTTT.

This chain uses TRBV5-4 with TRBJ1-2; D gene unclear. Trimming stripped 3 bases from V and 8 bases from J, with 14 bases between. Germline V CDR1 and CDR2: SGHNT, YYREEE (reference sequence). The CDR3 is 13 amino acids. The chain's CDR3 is CASSSQGGKGYTF. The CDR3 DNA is TGTGCCAGCAGCTCGCAAGGAGGGAAAGGCTACACCTTC. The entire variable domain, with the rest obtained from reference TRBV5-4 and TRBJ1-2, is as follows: ETGVTQSPTHLIKTRGQQVTLRCSSQSGHNTVSWYQQALGQGPQFIFQYYREEENGRGNFPPRFSGLQFPNYSSELNVNALELDDSALYLCASSSQGGKGYTFGSGTRLTVV.

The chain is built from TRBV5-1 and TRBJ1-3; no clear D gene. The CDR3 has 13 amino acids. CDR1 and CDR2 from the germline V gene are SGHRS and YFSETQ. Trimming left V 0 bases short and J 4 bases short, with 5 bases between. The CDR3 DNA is TGCGCCAGCAGCTTGGGAGGGGGAAACACCATATATTTT. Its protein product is CASSLGGGNTIYF.

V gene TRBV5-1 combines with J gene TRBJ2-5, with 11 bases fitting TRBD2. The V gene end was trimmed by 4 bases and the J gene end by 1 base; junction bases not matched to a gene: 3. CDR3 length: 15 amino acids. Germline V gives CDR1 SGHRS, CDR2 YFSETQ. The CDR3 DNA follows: TGCGCCAGCAGCCGCGGACTAGCGGGCCAAGAGACCCAGTACTTC. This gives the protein CASSRGLAGQETQYF.

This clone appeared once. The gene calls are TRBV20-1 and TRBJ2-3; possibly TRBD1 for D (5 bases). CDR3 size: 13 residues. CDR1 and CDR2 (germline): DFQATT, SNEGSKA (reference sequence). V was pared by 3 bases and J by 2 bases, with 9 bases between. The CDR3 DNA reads TGCAGTGCTAGTAACAGGCCCACAGATACGCAGTATTTT. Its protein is CSASNRPTDTQYF.

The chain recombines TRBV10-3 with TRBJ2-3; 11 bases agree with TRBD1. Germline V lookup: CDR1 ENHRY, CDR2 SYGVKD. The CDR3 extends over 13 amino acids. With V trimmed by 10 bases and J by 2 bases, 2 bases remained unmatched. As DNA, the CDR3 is TGTGCCAGTGGACAGGGGGCCACAGATACGCAGTATTTT. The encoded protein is CASGQGATDTQYF.

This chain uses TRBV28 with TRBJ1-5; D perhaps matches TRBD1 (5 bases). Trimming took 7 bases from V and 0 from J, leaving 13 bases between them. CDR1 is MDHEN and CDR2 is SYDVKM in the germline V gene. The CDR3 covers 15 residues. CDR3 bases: TGTGCCAGCAATATGGTAGGGGTTAGCAATCAGCCCCAGCATTTT. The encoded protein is CASNMVGVSNQPQHF.

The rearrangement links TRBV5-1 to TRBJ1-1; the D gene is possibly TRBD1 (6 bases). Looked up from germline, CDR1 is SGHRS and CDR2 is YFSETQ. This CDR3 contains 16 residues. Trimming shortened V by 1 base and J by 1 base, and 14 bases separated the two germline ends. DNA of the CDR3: TGCGCCAGCAGCTTGTTCTCGGGGGGCGAGAACACTGAAGCTTTCTTT. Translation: CASSLFSGGENTEAFF.

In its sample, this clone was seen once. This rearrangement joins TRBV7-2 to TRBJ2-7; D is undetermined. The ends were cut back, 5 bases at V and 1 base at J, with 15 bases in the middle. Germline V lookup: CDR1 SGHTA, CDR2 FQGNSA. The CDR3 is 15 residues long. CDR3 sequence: CASSVDRLSSYEQYF. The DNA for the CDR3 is TGTGCCAGCAGCGTAGACCGACTGAGTTCCTACGAGCAGTACTTC.

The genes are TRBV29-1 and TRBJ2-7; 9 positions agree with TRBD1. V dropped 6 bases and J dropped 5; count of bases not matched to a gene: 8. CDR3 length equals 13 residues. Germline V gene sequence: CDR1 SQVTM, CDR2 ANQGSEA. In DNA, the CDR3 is TGCAGCGTGGATAGACAGGGGGGAAACGAGCAGTACTTC. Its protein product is CSVDRQGGNEQYF.

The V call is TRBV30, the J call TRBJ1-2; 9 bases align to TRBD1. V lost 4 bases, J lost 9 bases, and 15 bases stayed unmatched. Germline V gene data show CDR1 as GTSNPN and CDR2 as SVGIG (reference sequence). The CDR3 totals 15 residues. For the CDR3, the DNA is TGTGCCTGGAACCTCCCAAAGGGACAGGGTCGGCGCTACACCTTC. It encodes CAWNLPKGQGRRYTF.

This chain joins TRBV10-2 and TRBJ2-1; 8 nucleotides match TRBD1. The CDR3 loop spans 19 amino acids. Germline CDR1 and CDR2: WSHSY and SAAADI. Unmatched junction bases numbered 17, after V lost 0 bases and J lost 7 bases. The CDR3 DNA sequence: TGCGCCAGCAGTGAGTCGATGGCAGGGGGCCCCGGAAGGGATAATGAGCAGTTCTTC. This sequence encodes CASSESMAGGPGRDNEQFF.

CDR3 nucleotide sequence: TGTGCCTGGAGCCAGCCCCAGGGTAGGCAGCCCCAGCATTTT. Translating gives CAWSQPQGRQPQHF. The chain has TRBV30 and TRBJ1-5; tentative D call: TRBD1 (5 bases). CDR1 is GTSNPN, CDR2 SVGIG, per germline (reference sequence). The CDR3 runs to 14 residues. Trimming cost V 3 bases and J 7 bases, with 16 bases left between them.

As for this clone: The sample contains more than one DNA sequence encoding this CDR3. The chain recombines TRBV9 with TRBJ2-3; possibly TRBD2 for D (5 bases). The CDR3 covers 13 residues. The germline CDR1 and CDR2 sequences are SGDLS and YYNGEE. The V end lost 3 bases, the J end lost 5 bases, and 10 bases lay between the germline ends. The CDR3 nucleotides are TGTGCCAGCAGCGCATTCAGCGGAGATACGCAGTATTTT. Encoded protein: CASSAFSGDTQYF. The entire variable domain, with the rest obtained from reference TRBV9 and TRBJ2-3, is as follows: DSGVTQTPKHLITATGQRVTLRCSPRSGDLSVYWYQQSLDQGLQFLIQYYNGEERAKGNILERFSAQQFPDLHSELNLSSLELGDSALYFCASSAFSGDTQYFGPGTRLTVL.

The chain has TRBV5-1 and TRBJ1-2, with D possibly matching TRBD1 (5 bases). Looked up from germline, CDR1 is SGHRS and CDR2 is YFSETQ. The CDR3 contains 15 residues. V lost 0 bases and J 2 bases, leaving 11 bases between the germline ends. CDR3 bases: TGCGCCAGCAGCTTGGAACACCCAGGGAACTATGGCTACACCTTC. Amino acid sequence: CASSLEHPGNYGYTF.

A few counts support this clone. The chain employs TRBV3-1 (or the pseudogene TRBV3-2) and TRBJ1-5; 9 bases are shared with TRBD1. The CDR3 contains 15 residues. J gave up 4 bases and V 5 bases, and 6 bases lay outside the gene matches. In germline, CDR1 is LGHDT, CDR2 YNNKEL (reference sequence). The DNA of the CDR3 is TGTGCCAGCAGCGCAGCCGGGACAGGGAATCAGCCCCAGCATTTT. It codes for CASSAAGTGNQPQHF.

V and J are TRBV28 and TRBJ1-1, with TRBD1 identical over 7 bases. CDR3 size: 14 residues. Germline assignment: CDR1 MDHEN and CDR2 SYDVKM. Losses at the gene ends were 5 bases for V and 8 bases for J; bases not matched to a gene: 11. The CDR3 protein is CASSPTGVRFEAFF. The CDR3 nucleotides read TGTGCCAGCAGTCCCACAGGGGTCCGATTCGAAGCTTTCTTT.

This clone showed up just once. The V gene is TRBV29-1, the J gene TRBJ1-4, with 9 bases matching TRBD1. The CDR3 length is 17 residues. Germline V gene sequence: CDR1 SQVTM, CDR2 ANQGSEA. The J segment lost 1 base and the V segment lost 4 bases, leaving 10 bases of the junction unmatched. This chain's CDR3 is CSVVGTGSVVTNEKLFF. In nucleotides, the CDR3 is TGCAGCGTTGTGGGGACAGGGAGTGTGGTAACTAATGAAAAACTGTTTTTT.

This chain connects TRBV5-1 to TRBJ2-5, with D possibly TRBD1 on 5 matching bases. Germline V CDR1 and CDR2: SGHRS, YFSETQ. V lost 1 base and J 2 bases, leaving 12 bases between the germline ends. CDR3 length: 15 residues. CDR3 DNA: TGCGCCAGCAGCTTGATGTCGACAGAGCAAGAGACCCAGTACTTC. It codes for CASSLMSTEQETQYF.

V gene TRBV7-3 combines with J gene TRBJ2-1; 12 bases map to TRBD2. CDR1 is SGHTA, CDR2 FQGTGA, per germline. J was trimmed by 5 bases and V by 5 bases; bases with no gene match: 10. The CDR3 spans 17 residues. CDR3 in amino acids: CASSPRRLAGENNEQFF. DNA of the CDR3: TGTGCCAGCAGCCCGCGGCGACTAGCGGGGGAAAACAATGAGCAGTTCTTC.

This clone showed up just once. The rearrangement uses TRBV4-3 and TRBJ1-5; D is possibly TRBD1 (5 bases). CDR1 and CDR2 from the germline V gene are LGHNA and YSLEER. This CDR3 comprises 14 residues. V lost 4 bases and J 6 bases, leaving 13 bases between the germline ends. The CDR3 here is CASSPVGGGQPQHF. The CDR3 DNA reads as TGCGCCAGCAGCCCGGTGGGGGGGGGTCAGCCCCAGCATTTT.

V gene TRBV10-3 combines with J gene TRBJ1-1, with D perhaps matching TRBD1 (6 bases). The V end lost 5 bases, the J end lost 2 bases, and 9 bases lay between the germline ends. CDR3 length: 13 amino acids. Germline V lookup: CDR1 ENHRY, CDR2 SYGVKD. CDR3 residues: CAISRQVNTEAFF. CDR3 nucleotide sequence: TGTGCCATCAGTCGACAGGTTAACACTGAAGCTTTCTTT.

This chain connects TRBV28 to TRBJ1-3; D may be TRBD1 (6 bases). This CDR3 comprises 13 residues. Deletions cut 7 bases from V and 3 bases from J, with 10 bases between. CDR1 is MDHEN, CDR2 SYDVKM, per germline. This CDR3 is CASNRAIGNTIYF. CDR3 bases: TGTGCCAGCAACAGGGCAATTGGAAACACCATATATTTT. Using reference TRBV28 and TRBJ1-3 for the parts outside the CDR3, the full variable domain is DVKVTQSSRYLVKRTGEKVFLECVQDMDHENMFWYRQDPGLGLRLIYFSYDVKMKEKGDIPEGYSVSREKKERFSLILESASTNQTSMYLCASNRAIGNTIYFGEGSWLTVV.

This CDR3 reads CASSVASGTGPYGYTF. CDR3 DNA: TGTGCCAGCAGCGTAGCTTCCGGGACAGGCCCCTATGGCTACACCTTC. The chain employs TRBV9 and TRBJ1-2, with 8 bases fitting TRBD1. The CDR3 consists of 16 residues. Trimming removed 0 bases from V and 4 bases from J; junction bases left unmatched: 8. Germline loops: CDR1 SGDLS, CDR2 YYNGEE.